This TCR beta chain was profiled in a study of CD8+ T cells in alopecia areata (dated by TCRdb to 2016 to 2019). For the wider study: The treated patients took part in an open-label pilot trial in which moderate-to-severe alopecia areata was treated with oral tofacitinib at 5 to 10 mg twice daily. Amplification of TCRbeta CDR3 regions was done by immunoSEQ multiplex PCR using 35 Vbeta forward primers and 13 Jbeta reverse primers. Tofacitinib was given for 6 to 18 months, followed by 6 months of follow-up off drug to assess delayed response and recurrence. Scalp clonality was compared across normal scalp (n=4), patchy alopecia areata scalp (n=8), and alopecia totalis/universalis scalp (n=8). Scalp tissue and sorted CD4+ and CD8+ peripheral blood T cells from patchy and totalis/universalis alopecia areata patients and from healthy controls were covered by human TCRbeta sequencing. The RNA source kit depended on sample type: the PAXgene miRNA kit for fixed scalp, the miRNeasy kit for PBMCs, and the RNeasy kit for mouse skin. To study T cell clonal expansion in alopecia areata, the researchers applied high-throughput TCRbeta sequencing to both the C3H/HeJ mouse model and human patients. Biopsies were taken from tofacitinib-treated patients at baseline and at 4 and 24 weeks of treatment, and a later scalp biopsy was taken in several of the tofacitinib-treated patients. In treated patients, disease severity was measured using the SALT score, which gives the percentage of scalp surface area affected.

There are 16 amino acids in the CDR3, from cysteine to phenylalanine inclusive. Just the 48-base CDR3 DNA is kept, in frame starting at base 1. V has 3 bases trimmed and J has 4 bases trimmed; junction bases matching no gene number 5. Based on the germline V gene, the CDR1 and CDR2 sequences are KGHSH and LQKENI. Comments on this clone: The target of this receptor is not known. It has no much larger one-base neighbor in the sample; base qualities were not kept.

The receptor library was made with the immunoSEQ multiplex PCR assay. For TCR sequencing, RNA was extracted from every sample and reverse transcribed into cDNA to serve as template. First-strand cDNA was synthesized using SuperScript III with a 2:1 mix of oligo-dT and random hexamers. A synthetic immune receptor repertoire was used to measure amplification bias, and any remaining bias was corrected computationally. Turning to the authors' computational methods: Raw reads were preprocessed to remove errors, and CDR3 was defined according to IMGT conventions as the region from the conserved cysteine to phenylalanine. Clonality was computed by normalizing Shannon entropy by log2 of the number of productive unique TCRs and subtracting the result from 1. Whether scalp clones were CD4 or CD8 was inferred by matching scalp TCRbeta sequences against CD4 and CD8 repertoires sorted from blood. TCRdb carries this immuneACCESS record with in-frame sequences only. Its versions omit some clonotypes, under half of them owing to an unresolved V gene in the studies checked, with the rest unexplained. V, J and clone size reflect that table, while D and trimming were determined from the DNA. This sample lists about 190,000 clones; roughly 60% were detected once. 1.3% of the sample belongs to the ten largest clones.

The treatment or condition label, read with the paper, signifies: oral pan-JAK inhibitor, 5-10 mg twice daily. Lesional scalp punch biopsies and peripheral blood were collected from alopecia areata patients. After PBMCs were isolated by density centrifugation and stained for CD3, CD4 and CD8, a FACSAria was used to sort CD4+ and CD8+ T cells. The paper's findings and limits, for the study overall: During tofacitinib treatment, many expanded lesional clones stuck around in both scalp and blood, and this persistence may partly explain why relapse happens after treatment is stopped. Because the treated cohort was small and had just a single nonresponder, larger studies are needed to establish links between baseline CD8+ expansion and response. Higher clonality and more expanded CD8+ clones were observed in lesional scalp than in normal scalp, particularly in alopecia totalis/universalis, a finding suggestive of antigenic drive. Tofacitinib significantly lowered scalp clonality and the number of expanded CD8+ clones among the top 100 scalp clones. Unlike mouse skin, which is dominated by gammadelta T cells, normal human skin has resident alphabeta T cells that are also sequenced, and this complicates analysis of the scalp TCR repertoire. TCR sequences shared between patients were less clear than in mice, possibly partly because of HLA diversity in the patient population.

Rearrangement joined TRBV18 to TRBJ2-3, with 12 bases matching TRBD2. The source material was CD4+ T cells sorted from blood, sampled around week 49, from a patient treated with tofacitinib. The TCR comes from a human donor with alopecia areata. The CDR3 protein: CASSPLAGGPADTQYF. The DNA sequence is as follows: TGTGCCAGCTCACCCCTAGCGGGGGGGCCAGCAGATACGCAGTATTTT.